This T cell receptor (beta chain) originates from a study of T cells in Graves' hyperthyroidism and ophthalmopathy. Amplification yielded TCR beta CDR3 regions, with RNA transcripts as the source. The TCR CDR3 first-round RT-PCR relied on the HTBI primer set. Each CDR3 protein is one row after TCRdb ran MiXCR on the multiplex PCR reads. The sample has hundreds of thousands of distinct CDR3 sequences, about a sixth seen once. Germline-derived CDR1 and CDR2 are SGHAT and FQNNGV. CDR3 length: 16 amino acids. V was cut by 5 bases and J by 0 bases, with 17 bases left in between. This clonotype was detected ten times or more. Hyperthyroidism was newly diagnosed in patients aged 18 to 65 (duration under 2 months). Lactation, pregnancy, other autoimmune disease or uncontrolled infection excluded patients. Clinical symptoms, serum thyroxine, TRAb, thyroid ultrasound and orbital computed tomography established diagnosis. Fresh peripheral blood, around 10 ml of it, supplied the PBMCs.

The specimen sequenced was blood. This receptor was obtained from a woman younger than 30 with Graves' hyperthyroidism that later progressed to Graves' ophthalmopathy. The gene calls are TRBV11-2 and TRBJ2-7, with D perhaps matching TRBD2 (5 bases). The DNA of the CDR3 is TGTGCCAGCAGCCCCCGGGTGCGGGTCGTCTCCTACGAGCAGTACTTC. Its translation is CASSPRVRVVSYEQYF.